A selection of T cell receptor beta chains follows, all from one sample in a study of OX40 agonist ivuxolimab in advanced cancers. TCRdb's table, derived via immunoSEQ multiplex PCR, lists solely in-frame clones and lacks some. This sample has 70,000 to 90,000 clones, with approximately 89% found just once. Sequenced here: CD4+ or CD8+ T cells sorted from blood, sampled in a trial of the OX40 agonist ivuxolimab. These TCRs come from an adult with an advanced solid tumor such as melanoma, head and neck, liver or kidney cancer. The CDR3 runs from the conserved cysteine through the conserved F or W. A D gene is named only where the DNA matches it firmly. The listing skips clone size in some rows; elsewhere it reads once, few, many or a size class.

TRBJ2-7,-,TRBV11-2,-,TGTGCCAGCAGCTTAGGCACAGATTCACCCTACGAGCAGTACTTC,CASSLGTDSPYEQYF
TRBJ2-7,TRBD2,TRBV6-6,-,TGTGCCAGCACCTTAGCGGGGGAATCCTACGAGCAGTACTTC,CASTLAGESYEQYF
TRBJ2-1,TRBD2,TRBV7-8,-,TGTGCCAGCAGCTTAGGGGGTAGCGGGAGGGGAGGTGAGCAGTTCTTC,CASSLGGSGRGGEQFF
TRBJ2-5,-,TRBV7-5,-,TGTGTCAGAAGCGAGCGAGCGGGACTAGCAACCCTCACGTTGCAAGAGACCCAGTACTTC,CVRSERAGLATLTLQETQYF
TRBJ1-4,TRBD1,TRBV30,-,TGTGCCTGGAGGACCCAGGGGGCGCGGGAAAAACTGTTTTTT,CAWRTQGAREKLFF
TRBJ2-1,TRBD2,TRBV10-3,-,TGTGCCATCAAGGGACTAGCGGGAGATACTGAGCAGTTCTTC,CAIKGLAGDTEQFF
TRBJ2-5,TRBD2,TRBV11-2,once,TGTGCCAGCAACCCCGGCGCGGGGGGACAAGAGACCCAGTACTTC,CASNPGAGGQETQYF
TRBJ2-7,-,TRBV6-5,-,TGTGCCAGCAGTTACTCGCACACTTCCGACGAGCAGTACTTC,CASSYSHTSDEQYF
TRBJ2-7,-,TRBV6-5,-,TGTGCCAGCCTCCTAAACTACGAGCAGTACTTC,CASLLNYEQYF
TRBJ1-5,TRBD1,TRBV5-6,-,TGTGCCAGCAGCCTAAATAGGGACAGGTATTCAGTTAGCAATCAGCCCCAGCATTTT,CASSLNRDRYSVSNQPQHF
TRBJ1-6,-,TRBV11-3,-,TGTGCCAGCAGCTTGAGGGCTTTTAATTCACCCCTCCACTTT,CASSLRAFNSPLHF
TRBJ1-1,-,TRBV7-2,-,TGTGCCAGCAGCTTAAGGCACAAGTGGAACACTGAAGCTTTCTTT,CASSLRHKWNTEAFF
TRBJ1-4,TRBD1,TRBV30,-,TGTGCCTGGAGTGTTTCCCGGACAGGGACAAATGAAAAACTGTTTTTT,CAWSVSRTGTNEKLFF
TRBJ2-3,TRBD2,TRBV9,-,TGTGCCAGCAGCGTGGGACTAGCGGCGAACACAGATACGCAGTATTTT,CASSVGLAANTDTQYF
TRBJ2-7,-,TRBV19,-,TGTGCCAGTAGTAGCCCGGGTCGGATAGAGCAGTACTTC,CASSSPGRIEQYF
TRBJ2-2,-,TRBV10-3,-,TGTGCCATCGGAACGGGAGTGGTCGGGGAGCTGTTTTTT,CAIGTGVVGELFF
TRBJ1-1,-,TRBV19,few,TGTGCCAGTAGTAGGATGGAAGGGGGGAACACTGAAGCTTTCTTT,CASSRMEGGNTEAFF
TRBJ2-2,TRBD1,TRBV11-2,-,TGTGCCAGCAGCTTGGTGACAGGGAAAACCGGGGAGCTGTTTTTT,CASSLVTGKTGELFF
TRBJ1-5,-,TRBV27,once,TGTGCCAGCAGTTTATCCGTGGGGGCCGGCAATCAGCCCCAGCATTTT,CASSLSVGAGNQPQHF
TRBJ1-1,-,TRBV30,-,TGTGCCTGGAGTCCCCAGGGGTTCGAAGCTTTCTTT,CAWSPQGFEAFF
TRBJ1-3,-,TRBV7-2,-,TGTGCCAGCAGCTTACAGATCGGAAACACCATATATTTT,CASSLQIGNTIYF
TRBJ2-3,TRBD1,TRBV7-8,once,TGTGCCAGCAGCTCGACAGGGCCCACAGATACGCAGTATTTT,CASSSTGPTDTQYF
TRBJ2-7,TRBD2,TRBV6-9,-,TGTGCCAGCAGTTCTGCGACTAGCCCCTACGAGCAGTACTTC,CASSSATSPYEQYF
TRBJ1-5,-,TRBV6-1,-,TGTGCCAGCAGCACGGATTATCGCAATCAGCCCCAGCATTTT,CASSTDYRNQPQHF
TRBJ2-7,TRBD2,TRBV19,-,TGTGCCAGTAGTGTTAGGACTAGCGGGTTTTACGAGCAGTACTTC,CASSVRTSGFYEQYF
TRBJ2-1,TRBD2,TRBV6-1,-,TGTGCCAGCAGTGACGGGACTAGCCTAACCTACAATGAGCAGTTCTTC,CASSDGTSLTYNEQFF
TRBJ2-1,TRBD2,TRBV19,-,TGTGCCAGTAGTACCACCGGGACTAGATACAATGAGCAGTTCTTC,CASSTTGTRYNEQFF
TRBJ2-1,TRBD2,TRBV30,-,TGTGCTTGGAGTCCAAGGTCGGGACTAGCGAAGGATGAGCAGTTCTTC,CAWSPRSGLAKDEQFF
TRBJ2-7,TRBD2,TRBV13,few,TGTGCCAGCAGCTGGGGGACTAGCGGGTACGAGCAGTACTTC,CASSWGTSGYEQYF
TRBJ1-1,-,TRBV25-1,-,TGTGCCAGCGGGGGAGTATATTCGAACACTGAAGCTTTCTTT,CASGGVYSNTEAFF
TRBJ2-2,-,TRBV5-1,once,TGCGCCAGCAGCTTGGGAAGGACTCCCAACACCGGGGAGCTGTTTTTT,CASSLGRTPNTGELFF
TRBJ2-5,TRBD2,TRBV5-1,-,TGCGCCAGCAGCGTCGGACTAGCGGACCAAGAGACCCAGTACTTC,CASSVGLADQETQYF
TRBJ2-2,TRBD1,TRBV4-2,-,TGTGCCAGCAGCCAAGGGGGGTGGACAGGGGACACCGGGGAGCTGTTTTTT,CASSQGGWTGDTGELFF
TRBJ2-7,-,TRBV21-1,-,TGTGCCAGCAGCCCCTTTAATAGGGCGCTTCACGAGCAGTACTTC,CASSPFNRALHEQYF
TRBJ2-5,TRBD1,TRBV5-5,-,TGTGCCAGCAGCGGACAGGGACAGACCCAGTACTTC,CASSGQGQTQYF
TRBJ2-2,TRBD2,TRBV7-2,-,TGTGCCAGCAGCTTAGTTGGTAGCGGGAGTTTTTCCGGGGAGCTGTTTTTT,CASSLVGSGSFSGELFF
TRBJ2-5,TRBD1,TRBV7-9,-,TGTGCCAGCAGCCCGGACAGGGGGGGAGAGACCCAGTACTTC,CASSPDRGGETQYF
TRBJ2-7,-,TRBV10-1,once,TGCGCCAGCAGTGAGTCGACTACCGGGCAGTACTTC,CASSESTTGQYF
TRBJ2-1,TRBD2,TRBV4-2,-,TGTGCCAGCAGCCAAGAGGTCAAGCGGGATTTCGGCAATGAGCAGTTCTTC,CASSQEVKRDFGNEQFF
TRBJ2-7,-,TRBV18,-,TGTGCCAGCTCACCGGACATTTACGAGCAGTACTTC,CASSPDIYEQYF